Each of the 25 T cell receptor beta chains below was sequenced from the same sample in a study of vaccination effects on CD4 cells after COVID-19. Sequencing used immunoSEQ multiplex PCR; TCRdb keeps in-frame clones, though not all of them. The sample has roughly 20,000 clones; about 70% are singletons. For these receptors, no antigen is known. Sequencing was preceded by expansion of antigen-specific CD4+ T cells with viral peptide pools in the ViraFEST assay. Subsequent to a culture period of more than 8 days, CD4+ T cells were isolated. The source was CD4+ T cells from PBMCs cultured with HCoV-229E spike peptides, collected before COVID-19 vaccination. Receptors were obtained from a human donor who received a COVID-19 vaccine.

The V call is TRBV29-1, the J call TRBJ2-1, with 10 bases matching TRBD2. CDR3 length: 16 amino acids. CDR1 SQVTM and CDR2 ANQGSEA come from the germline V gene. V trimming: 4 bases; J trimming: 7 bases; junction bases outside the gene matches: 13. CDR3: CSVGAASGGTGNEQFF. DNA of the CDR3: TGCAGCGTTGGGGCGGCTAGCGGGGGTACGGGGAATGAGCAGTTCTTC.

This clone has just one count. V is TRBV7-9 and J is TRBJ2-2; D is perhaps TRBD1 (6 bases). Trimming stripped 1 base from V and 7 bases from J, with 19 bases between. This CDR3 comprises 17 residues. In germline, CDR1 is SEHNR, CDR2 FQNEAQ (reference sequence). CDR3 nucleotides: TGTGCCAGCAGCTTAGGAATCGAATACAGGGATCACGGGGAGCTGTTTTTT. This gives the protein CASSLGIEYRDHGELFF. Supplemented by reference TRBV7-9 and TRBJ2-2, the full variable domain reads DTGVSQNPRHKITKRGQNVTFRCDPISEHNRLYWYRQTLGQGPEFLTYFQNEAQLEKSRLLSDRFSAERPKGSFSTLEIQRTEQGDSAMYLCASSLGIEYRDHGELFFGEGSRLTVL.

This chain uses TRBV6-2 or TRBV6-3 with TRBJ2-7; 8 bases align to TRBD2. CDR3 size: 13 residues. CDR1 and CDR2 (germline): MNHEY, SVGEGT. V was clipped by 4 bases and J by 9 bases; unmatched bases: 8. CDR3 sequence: CASSSVREVRQYF. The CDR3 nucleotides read TGTGCCAGCAGTTCGGTGCGGGAGGTTCGGCAGTACTTC.

In DNA, the CDR3 is TGCGCCAGCAGCCCGACGCTCCAGAGGAAGGAGGAGACCCAGTACTTC. This gives the protein CASSPTLQRKEETQYF. The rearrangement uses TRBV5-1 and TRBJ2-5; D gene uncertain. CDR1 is SGHRS and CDR2 is YFSETQ in the germline V gene. The CDR3 loop spans 16 amino acids. Between the trimmed V and J ends, which lost 4 bases and 5 bases, there was a span of 21 bases.

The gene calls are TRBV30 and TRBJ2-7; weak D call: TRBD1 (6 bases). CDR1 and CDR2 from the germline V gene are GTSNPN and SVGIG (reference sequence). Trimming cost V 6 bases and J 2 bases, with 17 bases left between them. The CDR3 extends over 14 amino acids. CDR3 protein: CACPTGKGPYEQYF. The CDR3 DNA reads TGTGCCTGTCCAACAGGGAAGGGACCCTACGAGCAGTACTTC.

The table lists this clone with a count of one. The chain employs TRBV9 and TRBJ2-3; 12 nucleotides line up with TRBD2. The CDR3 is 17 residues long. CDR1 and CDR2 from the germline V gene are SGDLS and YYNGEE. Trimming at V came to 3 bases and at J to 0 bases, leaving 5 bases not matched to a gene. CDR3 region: CASSEGLAGASTDTQYF. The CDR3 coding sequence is TGTGCCAGCAGCGAGGGACTAGCGGGTGCTAGCACAGATACGCAGTATTTT.

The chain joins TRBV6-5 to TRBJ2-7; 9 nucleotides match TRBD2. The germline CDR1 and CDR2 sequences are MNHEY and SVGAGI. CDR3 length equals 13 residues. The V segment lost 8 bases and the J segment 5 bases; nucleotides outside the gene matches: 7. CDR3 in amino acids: CASVAGEPHEQYF. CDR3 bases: TGTGCCAGCGTAGCGGGAGAACCCCACGAGCAGTACTTC.

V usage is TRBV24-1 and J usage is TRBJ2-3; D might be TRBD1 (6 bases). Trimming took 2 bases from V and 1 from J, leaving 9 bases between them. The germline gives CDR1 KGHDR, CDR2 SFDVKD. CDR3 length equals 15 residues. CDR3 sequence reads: CATSDWWGRTDTQYF. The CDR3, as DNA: TGTGCCACCAGTGATTGGTGGGGGCGCACAGATACGCAGTATTTT.

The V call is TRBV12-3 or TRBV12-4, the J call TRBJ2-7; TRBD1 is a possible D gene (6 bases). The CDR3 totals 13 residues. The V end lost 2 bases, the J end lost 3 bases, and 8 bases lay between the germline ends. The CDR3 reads CASSLRGSYEQYF. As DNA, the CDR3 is TGTGCCAGCAGTTTAAGGGGGAGCTACGAGCAGTACTTC.

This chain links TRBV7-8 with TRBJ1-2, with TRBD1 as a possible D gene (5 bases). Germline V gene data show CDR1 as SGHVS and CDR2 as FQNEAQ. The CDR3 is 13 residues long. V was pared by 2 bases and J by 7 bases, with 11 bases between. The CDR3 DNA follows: TGTGCCAGCAGCTTATTGATTAGGGGTGGCTACACCTTC. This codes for CASSLLIRGGYTF.

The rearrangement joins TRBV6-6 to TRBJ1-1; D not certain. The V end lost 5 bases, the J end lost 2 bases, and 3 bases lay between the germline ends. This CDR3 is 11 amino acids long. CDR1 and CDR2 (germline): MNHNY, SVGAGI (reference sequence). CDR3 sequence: CASSKNTEAFF. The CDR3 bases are TGTGCCAGCAGTAAAAACACTGAAGCTTTCTTT.

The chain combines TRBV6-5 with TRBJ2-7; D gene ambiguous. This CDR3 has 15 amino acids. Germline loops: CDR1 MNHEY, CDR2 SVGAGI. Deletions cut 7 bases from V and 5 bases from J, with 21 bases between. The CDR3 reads CASNPDIGPFNEQYF. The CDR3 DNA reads TGTGCCAGCAACCCAGACATAGGCCCCTTTAACGAGCAGTACTTC.

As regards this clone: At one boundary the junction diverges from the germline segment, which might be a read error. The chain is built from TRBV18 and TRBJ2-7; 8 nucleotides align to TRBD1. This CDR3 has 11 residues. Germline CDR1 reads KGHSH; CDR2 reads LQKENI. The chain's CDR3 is CASSPGQGVNF. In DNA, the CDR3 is TGTGCCAGCTCACCAGGACAGGGCGTGAACTTC.

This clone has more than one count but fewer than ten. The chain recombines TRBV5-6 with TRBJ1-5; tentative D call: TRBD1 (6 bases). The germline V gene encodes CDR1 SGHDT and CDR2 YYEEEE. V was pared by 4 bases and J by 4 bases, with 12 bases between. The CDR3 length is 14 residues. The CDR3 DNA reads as TGTGCCAGCAGCCGCGGACAGAGTAATCAGCCCCAGCATTTT. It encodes CASSRGQSNQPQHF.

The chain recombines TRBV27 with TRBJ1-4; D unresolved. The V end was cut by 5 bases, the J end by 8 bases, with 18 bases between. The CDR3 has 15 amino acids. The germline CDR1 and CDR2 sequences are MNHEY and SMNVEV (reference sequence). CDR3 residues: CASSPTATMGEKLFF. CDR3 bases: TGTGCCAGCAGTCCCACGGCGACGATGGGAGAAAAACTGTTTTTT.

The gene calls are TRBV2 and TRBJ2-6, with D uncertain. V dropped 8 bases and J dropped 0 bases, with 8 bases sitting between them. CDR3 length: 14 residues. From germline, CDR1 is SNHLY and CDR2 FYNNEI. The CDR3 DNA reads TGTGCCAGCGCGATGAACTCTGGGGCCAACGTCCTGACTTTC. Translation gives CASAMNSGANVLTF. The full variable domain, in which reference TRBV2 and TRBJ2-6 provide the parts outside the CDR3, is EPEVTQTPSHQVTQMGQEVILRCVPISNHLYFYWYRQILGQKVEFLVSFYNNEISEKSEIFDDQFSVERPDGSNFTLKIRSTKLEDSAMYFCASAMNSGANVLTFGAGSRLTVL.

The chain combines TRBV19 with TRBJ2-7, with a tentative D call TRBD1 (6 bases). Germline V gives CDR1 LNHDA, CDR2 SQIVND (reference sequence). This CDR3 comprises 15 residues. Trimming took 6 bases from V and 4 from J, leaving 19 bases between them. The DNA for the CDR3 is TGTGCCAGTAGCAGATCTAACAGGGAGCGGTACGAGCAGTACTTC. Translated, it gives CASSRSNRERYEQYF. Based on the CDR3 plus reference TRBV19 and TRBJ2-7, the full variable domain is DGGITQSPKYLFRKEGQNVTLSCEQNLNHDAMYWYRQDPGQGLRLIYYSQIVNDFQKGDIAEGYSVSREKKESFPLTVTSAQKNPTAFYLCASSRSNRERYEQYFGPGTRLTVT.

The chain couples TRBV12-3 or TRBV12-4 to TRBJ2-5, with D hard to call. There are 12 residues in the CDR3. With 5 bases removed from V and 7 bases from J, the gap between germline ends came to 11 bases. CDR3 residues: CASSATPWTQYF. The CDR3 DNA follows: TGTGCCAGCAGTGCCACCCCATGGACCCAGTACTTC.

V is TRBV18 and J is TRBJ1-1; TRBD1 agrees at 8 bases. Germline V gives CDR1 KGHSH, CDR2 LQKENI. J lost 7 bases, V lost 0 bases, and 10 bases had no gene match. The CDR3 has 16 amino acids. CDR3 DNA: TGTGCCAGCTCACCACCTACAGGGGGAACACGGGATGAAGCTTTCTTT. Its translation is CASSPPTGGTRDEAFF. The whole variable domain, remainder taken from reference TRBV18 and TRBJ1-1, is NAGVMQNPRHLVRRRGQEARLRCSPMKGHSHVYWYRQLPEEGLKFMVYLQKENIIDESGMPKERFSAEFPKEGPSILRIQQVVRGDSAAYFCASSPPTGGTRDEAFFGQGTRLTVV.

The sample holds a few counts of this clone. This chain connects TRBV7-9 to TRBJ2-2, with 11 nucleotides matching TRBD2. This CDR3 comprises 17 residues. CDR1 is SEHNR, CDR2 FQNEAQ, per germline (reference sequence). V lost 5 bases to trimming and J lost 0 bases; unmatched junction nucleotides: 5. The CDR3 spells CASSRLAGGPNTGELFF. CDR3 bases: TGTGCCAGCAGCCGTCTAGCGGGAGGCCCGAACACCGGGGAGCTGTTTTTT.

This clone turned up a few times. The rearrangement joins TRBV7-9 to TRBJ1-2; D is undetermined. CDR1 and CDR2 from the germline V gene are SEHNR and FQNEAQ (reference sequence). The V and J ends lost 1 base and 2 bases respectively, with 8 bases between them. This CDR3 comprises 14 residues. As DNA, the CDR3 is TGTGCCAGCAGCTTAGAGGGCGGAAACTATGGCTACACCTTC. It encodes CASSLEGGNYGYTF.

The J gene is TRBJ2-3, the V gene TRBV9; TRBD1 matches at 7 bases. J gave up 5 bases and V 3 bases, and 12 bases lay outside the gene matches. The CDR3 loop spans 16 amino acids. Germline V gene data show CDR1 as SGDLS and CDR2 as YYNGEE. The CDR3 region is CASSAELNQGVDTQYF. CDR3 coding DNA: TGTGCCAGCAGCGCCGAACTAAACCAGGGGGTAGATACGCAGTATTTT.

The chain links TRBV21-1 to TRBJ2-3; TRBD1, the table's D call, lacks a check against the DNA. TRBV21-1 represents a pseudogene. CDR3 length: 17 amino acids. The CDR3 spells CASSKQSDRPFTDTQYF. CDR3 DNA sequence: TGTGCCAGCAGCAAACAATCGGACAGACCTTTCACAGATACGCAGTATTTT.

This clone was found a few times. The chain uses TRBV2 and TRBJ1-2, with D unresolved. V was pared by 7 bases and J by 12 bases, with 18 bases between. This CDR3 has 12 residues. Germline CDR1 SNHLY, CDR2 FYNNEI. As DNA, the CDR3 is TGTGCCAGCACCCGAAGAGGCGATACGGACACCTTC. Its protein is CASTRRGDTDTF.

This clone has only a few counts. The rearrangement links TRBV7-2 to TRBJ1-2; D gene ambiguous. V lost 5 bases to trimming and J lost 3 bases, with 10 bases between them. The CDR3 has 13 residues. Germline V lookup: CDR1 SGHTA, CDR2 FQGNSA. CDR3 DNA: TGTGCCAGCAGCCCATCAATGGACTATGGCTACACCTTC. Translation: CASSPSMDYGYTF.